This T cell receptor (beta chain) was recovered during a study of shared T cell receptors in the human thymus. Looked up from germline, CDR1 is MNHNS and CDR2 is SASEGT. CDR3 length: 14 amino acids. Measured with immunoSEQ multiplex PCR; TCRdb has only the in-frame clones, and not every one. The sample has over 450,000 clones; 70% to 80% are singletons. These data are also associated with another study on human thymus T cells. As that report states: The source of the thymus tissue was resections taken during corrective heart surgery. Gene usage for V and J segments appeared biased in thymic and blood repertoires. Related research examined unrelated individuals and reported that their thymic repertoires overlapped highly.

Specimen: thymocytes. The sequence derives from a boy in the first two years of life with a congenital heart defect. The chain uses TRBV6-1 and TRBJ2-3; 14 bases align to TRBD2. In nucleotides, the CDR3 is TGTGCACGACTAGCGGGAGGGATCGCAGATACGCAGTATTTT. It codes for CARLAGGIADTQYF.